Following are 6 T cell receptor beta chains from one sample sequenced in a study of shared clonotypes between healthy human individuals. Some clones are missing from TCRdb's copy, which holds only in-frame ones; the method was immunoSEQ multiplex PCR. The repertoire holds some 900,000 clones, roughly 72% seen once, with about 1.5% in the top ten. Material: memory CD4+ T cells sorted from blood. Indicated subset: CD45RA-negative fraction. Receptors were obtained from a man younger than 35 in good health.

This clone was seen just once. The chain couples TRBV5-1 to TRBJ2-2, with D uncertain. Germline loops: CDR1 SGHRS, CDR2 YFSETQ. The length of the CDR3 is 15 residues. V lost 5 bases and J lost 0, with 11 bases in between. This chain's CDR3 is CASSSRTANTGELFF. CDR3 nucleotides: TGCGCCAGCAGTTCTCGCACCGCGAACACCGGGGAGCTGTTTTTT.

This clone is a singleton in its sample. The rearrangement links TRBV10-3 to TRBJ1-2; possible D gene TRBD1, 5 bases. Germline CDR1 reads ENHRY; CDR2 reads SYGVKD. The CDR3 is made up of 14 amino acids. Trimming removed 5 bases at V and 8 bases at J, with 18 bases between. The CDR3 sequence: CAISSIQGTNGYTF. DNA for the CDR3: TGTGCCATCAGTTCAATTCAGGGCACAAACGGCTACACCTTC.

Turning to this clone: The sample has other DNA sequences that encode this CDR3 too. The rearrangement joins TRBV30 to TRBJ2-7; D is uncertain. The germline V gene has CDR1 GTSNPN and CDR2 SVGIG (reference sequence). With 2 bases removed from V and 3 bases from J, the gap between germline ends came to 8 bases. This CDR3 is 12 amino acids long. The CDR3 here is CAWSPPGYEQYF. CDR3 nucleotides: TGTGCCTGGAGTCCACCTGGCTACGAGCAGTACTTC. The full variable domain, rest sourced from reference TRBV30 and TRBJ2-7, is SQTIHQWPATLVQPVGSPLSLECTVEGTSNPNLYWYRQAAGRGLQLLFYSVGIGQISSEVPQNLSASRPQDRQFILSSKKLLLSDSGFYLCAWSPPGYEQYFGPGTRLTVT.

This clone was observed many times. The genes are TRBV2 and TRBJ1-2; TRBD1 might be the D (6 bases). The V end lost 4 bases, the J end lost 3 bases, and 9 bases lay between the germline ends. The V gene's germline CDR1 is SNHLY and CDR2 FYNNEI. The CDR3 extends over 13 amino acids. The CDR3 is CASSGGQDYGYTF. The CDR3, as DNA: TGTGCCAGCAGTGGGGGGCAGGACTATGGCTACACCTTC.

The rearrangement uses TRBV5-3 and TRBJ2-7, with 10 bases fitting TRBD2. TRBV5-3 qualifies as an ORF whose function is uncertain. The CDR3 contains 18 residues. With V trimmed by 3 bases and J by 5 bases, 17 bases remained unmatched. The DNA for the CDR3 is TGTGCCAGAAGCTCGGCCGACAGCGGGAGGGCACATTGGAACGAGCAGTACTTC. Residues: CARSSADSGRAHWNEQYF.

This chain connects TRBV4-3 to TRBJ2-3, with D possibly being TRBD2 (6 bases). The V end lost 0 bases, the J end lost 2 bases, and 15 bases lay between the germline ends. The CDR3 is made up of 17 amino acids. Germline CDR1 and CDR2: LGHNA and YSLEER. As DNA, the CDR3 is TGCGCCAGCAGCCAAGAAGCTGCCGGCGGGGCCACAGATACGCAGTATTTT. This encodes CASSQEAAGGATDTQYF.